One and the same sample provided the 14 T cell receptor beta chains below, sequenced in a study of identical twins. TCRdb reprocessed the 5' RACE reads via MiXCR and lists one record per CDR3 protein. The sample yields approximately 410,000 distinct CDR3 sequences, under 20% seen once. Sample: naive T cells sorted from blood. The receptors were gathered from a man in his fifties in good health.

This clonotype was observed many times. This chain links TRBV28 with TRBJ1-2; no definite D call. Germline V lookup: CDR1 MDHEN, CDR2 SYDVKM. The V end lost 3 bases, the J end lost 5 bases, and 13 bases lay between the germline ends. This CDR3 is built from 14 residues. DNA for the CDR3: TGTGCCAGCAGTTTCCCGAGTGATGGGTATGGCTACACCTTC. It yields the protein CASSFPSDGYGYTF.

This clonotype was recorded many times. Here the CDR3 DNA reads TGTGCCAGCAGCCGCCAGGGGACCGAGCAGTACTTC. Amino acids: CASSRQGTEQYF. This chain uses TRBV6-5 with TRBJ2-7; TRBD1 might be the D (6 bases). Trimming shortened V by 6 bases and J by 6 bases, and 12 bases separated the two germline ends. This CDR3 contains 12 residues. Germline CDR1 is MNHEY and CDR2 is SVGAGI.

The CDR3 loop is CASSLIFTQGAIDTQYF. The CDR3, as DNA: TGTGCCAGCAGCTTAATTTTCACACAGGGGGCTATAGATACGCAGTATTTT. The chain links TRBV7-8 to TRBJ2-3; 9 nucleotides agree with TRBD1. In germline, CDR1 is SGHVS, CDR2 FQNEAQ. After removal of 2 bases from V and 5 bases from J, the junction contained 11 bases not matched to a gene. The CDR3 extends over 17 amino acids.

This clonotype came up a few times. The chain uses TRBV4-3 and TRBJ1-2, with TRBD1 matching 8 bases. The junction had 9 bases not matched to a gene; V was cut back by 2 bases and J by 4 bases. Looked up from germline, CDR1 is LGHNA and CDR2 is YSLEER. The CDR3 length is 16 residues. The CDR3 sequence is CASSQQWSTGVYGYTF. The CDR3, as DNA: TGCGCCAGCAGCCAACAATGGTCGACAGGGGTCTATGGCTACACCTTC.

This clonotype was picked up a small number of times. The genes are TRBV10-2 and TRBJ2-3; possibly TRBD2 for D (5 bases). This CDR3 region has 13 residues. Trimming stripped 6 bases from V and 4 bases from J, with 11 bases between. Germline CDR1 is WSHSY and CDR2 is SAAADI. DNA for the CDR3: TGCGCCAGCAGGTTCGGAGGAGCAGATACGCAGTATTTT. This gives the protein CASRFGGADTQYF.

This clonotype was observed a handful of times. This CDR3 is CSVVPDRDSNYEQYF. CDR3 nucleotide sequence: TGCAGCGTTGTTCCCGACCGGGACAGTAACTACGAGCAGTACTTC. The J gene is TRBJ2-7, the V gene TRBV29-1, with 7 bases aligning to TRBD1. The CDR3 totals 15 residues. The germline gives CDR1 SQVTM, CDR2 ANQGSEA. J gave up 3 bases and V 4 bases, and 12 bases lay outside the gene matches.

This chain uses TRBV28 with TRBJ2-3; no firm D call. Trimming took 6 bases from V and 1 from J, leaving 11 bases between them. The length of the CDR3 is 14 residues. Germline CDR1 and CDR2: MDHEN and SYDVKM. For the CDR3, the DNA is TGTGCCAGCAGCCCCCATTTCCGCACAGATACGCAGTATTTT. This sequence encodes CASSPHFRTDTQYF.

The rearrangement uses TRBV20-1 and TRBJ1-1; D perhaps matches TRBD1 (5 bases). Germline-derived CDR1 and CDR2 are DFQATT and SNEGSKA (reference sequence). Trimming took off 4 bases at V and 1 base at J, with 10 bases between the two ends. This CDR3 has 13 residues. In nucleotides, the CDR3 is TGCAGTGCTACTAAGACAGCGAACACTGAAGCTTTCTTT. It encodes CSATKTANTEAFF.

The genes are TRBV4-2 and TRBJ2-1, with D unresolved. V lost 3 bases, J lost 5 bases, and 14 bases lay in between. Germline V gives CDR1 LGHNA, CDR2 YNFKEQ. This CDR3 has 15 residues. The CDR3 DNA follows: TGTGCCAGCAGCCAGATAAACAACTTACACAATGAGCAGTTCTTC. Its translation is CASSQINNLHNEQFF.

This clonotype was seen a handful of times. The chain has TRBV6-5 and TRBJ2-5; no firm D call. There are 15 residues in the CDR3. Germline CDR1 is MNHEY and CDR2 is SVGAGI. V was trimmed by 0 bases and J by 5 bases, leaving 13 bases between them. CDR3 nucleotide sequence: TGTGCCAGCAGTTACTCAAGGGCCGCGCTTGAGACCCAGTACTTC. Translation: CASSYSRAALETQYF.

This chain joins TRBV29-1 and TRBJ2-3; D not resolved. CDR3 length equals 14 residues. Between the trimmed V and J ends, which lost 2 bases and 1 base, there was a span of 10 bases. The V gene's germline CDR1 is SQVTM and CDR2 ANQGSEA. The CDR3 coding sequence is TGCAGCGTTGAACGGTCTGTCGGCACAGATACGCAGTATTTT. This gives the protein CSVERSVGTDTQYF.

The chain couples TRBV6-2 or TRBV6-3 to TRBJ2-1, with 12 bases fitting TRBD2. CDR1 is MNHEY, CDR2 SVGEGT, per germline. The CDR3 consists of 14 residues. J was trimmed by 6 bases and V by 6 bases; bases with no gene match: 3. Written as DNA, the CDR3 is TGTGCCAGCAGGGGACTAGCGGGCCGCAATGAGCAGTTCTTC. As protein: CASRGLAGRNEQFF.

This clonotype has just a few counts. The genes are TRBV14 and TRBJ2-3, with D uncertain. The CDR3 has 11 amino acids. CDR1 and CDR2 from the germline V gene are SGHDN and FVKESK. The V end was cut by 3 bases, the J end by 7 bases, with 5 bases between. The CDR3 sequence: CASSQQNTQYF. The CDR3 DNA is TGTGCCAGCAGCCAGCAGAATACGCAGTATTTT. Supplemented by reference TRBV14 and TRBJ2-3, the full variable domain reads EAGVTQFPSHSVIEKGQTVTLRCDPISGHDNLYWYRRVMGKEIKFLLHFVKESKQDESGMPNNRFLAERTGGTYSTLKVQPAELEDSGVYFCASSQQNTQYFGPGTRLTVL.

In DNA form, the CDR3 reads TGTGCCAGCTCAACAAGAATCCGGACAGGGTCCTACAATGAGCAGTTCTTC. Its protein product is CASSTRIRTGSYNEQFF. The V gene is TRBV18, the J gene TRBJ2-1; 8 bases are shared with TRBD1. The ends lost 5 bases at V and 1 base at J; junction bases unmatched: 10. This CDR3 is built from 17 residues. Germline V gene data show CDR1 as KGHSH and CDR2 as LQKENI. Using reference TRBV18 and TRBJ2-1 for the parts outside the CDR3, the full variable domain is NAGVMQNPRHLVRRRGQEARLRCSPMKGHSHVYWYRQLPEEGLKFMVYLQKENIIDESGMPKERFSAEFPKEGPSILRIQQVVRGDSAAYFCASSTRIRTGSYNEQFFGPGTRLTVL.